Following are 25 T cell receptor beta chains from one sample sequenced in a study of T cell responses to AZD1222 COVID-19 vaccine. The table came from immunoSEQ multiplex PCR; TCRdb's copy has only in-frame clones and leaves some out. The table shows some 150,000 clones, with around nine tenths occurring only once. The sample consisted of peripheral blood, taken 28 days after the second AZD1222 dose. Source of these receptors: an adult who received the AZD1222 COVID-19 vaccine.

The chain has TRBV7-8 and TRBJ2-7, with D possibly TRBD1 on 5 matching bases. V lost 5 bases, J lost 0 bases, and 20 bases lay in between. CDR3 length: 17 amino acids. CDR1 is SGHVS, CDR2 FQNEAQ, per germline. CDR3 region: CASSPSQPGPSSYEQYF. The CDR3 coding sequence is TGTGCCAGCAGCCCCAGTCAGCCAGGGCCTAGCTCCTACGAGCAGTACTTC.

The rearrangement links TRBV27 to TRBJ1-6; the D gene is possibly TRBD1 (5 bases). Trimming took 5 bases from V and 0 from J, leaving 14 bases between them. Per germline, CDR1 MNHEY and CDR2 SMNVEV (reference sequence). The CDR3 totals 17 residues. This CDR3 is CASSGGAESSYNSPLHF. Here the CDR3 DNA reads TGTGCCAGCAGTGGCGGGGCGGAGAGCTCCTATAATTCACCCCTCCACTTT.

This clone was counted a few times. The chain joins TRBV2 to TRBJ1-1; the match to TRBD1 covers 7 bases. The CDR3 is made up of 12 amino acids. From germline, CDR1 is SNHLY and CDR2 FYNNEI. The V and J ends lost 10 bases and 4 bases, in that order; junction bases with no gene match: 6. CDR3: CATDRDATEAFF. As DNA, the CDR3 is TGTGCCACAGACAGGGATGCCACTGAAGCTTTCTTT. Based on the CDR3 plus reference TRBV2 and TRBJ1-1, the full variable domain is EPEVTQTPSHQVTQMGQEVILRCVPISNHLYFYWYRQILGQKVEFLVSFYNNEISEKSEIFDDQFSVERPDGSNFTLKIRSTKLEDSAMYFCATDRDATEAFFGQGTRLTVV.

This sequence joins TRBV30 and TRBJ2-1; D is possibly TRBD1 or TRBD2 (5 bases each). V lost 6 bases and J lost 10, with 16 bases in between. The CDR3 is made up of 12 amino acids. Germline V CDR1 and CDR2: GTSNPN, SVGIG (reference sequence). DNA of the CDR3: TGTGCCTGTCACCGGGACCCCTTGGAGCAGTTCTTC. Its protein product is CACHRDPLEQFF.

This rearrangement joins TRBV29-1 to TRBJ2-1; 7 bases agree with TRBD2. With 4 bases clipped from V and 9 bases from J, the junction kept 6 bases outside the gene matches. CDR1 is SQVTM, CDR2 ANQGSEA, per germline. The CDR3 covers 12 residues. The CDR3 DNA follows: TGCAGCGTTGTGCGGGAGCCCCCTGAGCAGTTCTTC. It yields the protein CSVVREPPEQFF.

V usage is TRBV24-1 and J usage is TRBJ1-1; D remains ambiguous. Looked up from germline, CDR1 is KGHDR and CDR2 is SFDVKD. The V and J ends lost 7 bases and 4 bases respectively, with 6 bases between them. The CDR3 spans 11 residues. The CDR3: CATREGTEAFF. CDR3 nucleotide sequence: TGTGCCACCAGGGAGGGCACTGAAGCTTTCTTT.

This clone occurred once. The rearrangement links TRBV18 to TRBJ1-5; D remains ambiguous. The CDR3 has 16 amino acids. The V end was cut by 2 bases, the J end by 2 bases, with 13 bases between. Germline CDR1 is KGHSH and CDR2 is LQKENI. The CDR3 sequence: CASSPIPVRGNQPQHF. CDR3 bases: TGTGCCAGCTCACCAATACCAGTACGGGGCAATCAGCCCCAGCATTTT.

V gene TRBV19 combines with J gene TRBJ1-5; 12 bases line up with TRBD1. CDR1 LNHDA and CDR2 SQIVND come from the germline V gene (reference sequence). The V and J ends lost 4 bases and 6 bases, in that order; junction bases with no gene match: 7. This CDR3 comprises 16 residues. The CDR3 sequence: CASSTTWDRGRQPQHF. CDR3 in DNA: TGTGCCAGTAGTACAACTTGGGACAGGGGGCGTCAGCCCCAGCATTTT.

The chain recombines TRBV9 with TRBJ1-1, with 9 bases lining up with TRBD1. This CDR3 has 13 residues. From germline, CDR1 is SGDLS and CDR2 YYNGEE. The junction had 1 base not matched to a gene; V was cut back by 4 bases and J by 3 bases. CDR3 sequence reads: CASSTGGHTEAFF. The CDR3 region has the DNA TGTGCCAGCAGCACAGGGGGCCACACTGAAGCTTTCTTT.

V usage is TRBV5-4 and J usage is TRBJ2-1; 9 nucleotides line up with TRBD1. The CDR3 contains 13 residues. V dropped 5 bases and J dropped 5; count of bases not matched to a gene: 2. Germline loops: CDR1 SGHNT, CDR2 YYREEE (reference sequence). This CDR3 reads CASRDRGDNEQFF. As DNA, the CDR3 is TGTGCCAGCAGGGACAGGGGAGACAATGAGCAGTTCTTC.

This chain connects TRBV7-2 to TRBJ1-5; D possibly corresponds to TRBD1 (6 bases). The CDR3 loop spans 17 amino acids. Germline assignment: CDR1 SGHTA and CDR2 FQGNSA. V was trimmed by 2 bases and J by 0 bases, leaving 14 bases between them. CDR3 amino acids: CASSLYSGTYSNQPQHF. The DNA of the CDR3 is TGTGCCAGCAGCTTATATTCCGGGACATATAGCAATCAGCCCCAGCATTTT.

The V and J genes are TRBV6-2 or TRBV6-3 and TRBJ2-3; possible D gene TRBD2, 6 bases. The CDR3 consists of 13 residues. The V gene lost 4 bases and the J gene lost 3 bases, with 8 bases spanning the gap. CDR1 is MNHEY, CDR2 SVGEGT, per germline. CDR3 amino acids: CASSSGGTDTQYF. In DNA, the CDR3 is TGTGCCAGCAGTTCAGGAGGGACAGATACGCAGTATTTT.

This clone was observed a handful of times. The rearrangement joins TRBV7-9 to TRBJ1-4; D ambiguous. The CDR3 extends over 15 amino acids. The germline CDR1 and CDR2 sequences are SEHNR and FQNEAQ (reference sequence). The V gene lost 2 bases and the J gene lost 8 bases, with 15 bases spanning the gap. As DNA, the CDR3 is TGTGCCAGCAGCTTAATTAGTGGTGGAGGAGAAAAACTGTTTTTT. Protein product: CASSLISGGGEKLFF.

This clone appeared a single time. At the DNA level, this CDR3 is encoded by other sequences in the same sample as well. This rearrangement joins TRBV5-1 to TRBJ2-2; no clear D gene. The germline V gene has CDR1 SGHRS and CDR2 YFSETQ. V shed 2 bases and J shed 0 bases, with 8 bases lying between them. The CDR3 has 15 residues. This CDR3 is CASSLGTTNTGELFF. The CDR3, as DNA: TGCGCCAGCAGCTTAGGAACAACGAACACCGGGGAGCTGTTTTTT.

The chain recombines TRBV7-2 with TRBJ1-2, with D possibly TRBD1 on 6 matching bases. With 3 bases removed from V and 1 base from J, the gap between germline ends came to 18 bases. This CDR3 has 17 residues. The germline gives CDR1 SGHTA, CDR2 FQGNSA. The CDR3 DNA follows: TGTGCCAGCAGCTTCGTAAGGGGGGGTGAGGGTAACTATGGCTACACCTTC. Amino acids: CASSFVRGGEGNYGYTF.

In nucleotides, the CDR3 is TGTGCCAGCAGTTTTTTCCTACTCCCGGGTCAAAAAACCCGGGAGCAGTACTTC. This gives the protein CASSFFLLPGQKTREQYF. The V gene is TRBV7-2, the J gene TRBJ2-7; D gene uncertain. The CDR3 is 18 amino acids. With 6 bases removed from V and 7 bases from J, the gap between germline ends came to 31 bases. Germline CDR1 reads SGHTA; CDR2 reads FQGNSA.

The V gene is TRBV21-1, the J gene TRBJ1-1; the DNA was not compared with TRBD1, the D call given in the table. TRBV21-1 is deemed a pseudogene. The CDR3 loop spans 10 amino acids. The CDR3 spells CASSNREAFF. The CDR3 region has the DNA TGTGCCAGCAGCAACAGGGAAGCTTTCTTT.

The count of this clone is one. The rearrangement uses TRBV25-1 and TRBJ2-1; TRBD1 matches 8 bases. The trim removed 6 bases at V and 1 base at J, leaving 8 bases unmatched. Germline V gene data show CDR1 as MGHDK and CDR2 as SYGVNS. This CDR3 is 16 amino acids long. The CDR3 reads CASRSSRDRSYNEQFF. The CDR3 DNA reads TGTGCCAGCAGATCATCCCGGGACAGGTCCTACAATGAGCAGTTCTTC.

The chain links TRBV7-8 to TRBJ2-3; 7 nucleotides align to TRBD1. Germline CDR1 reads SGHVS; CDR2 reads FQNEAQ. V lost 1 base to trimming and J lost 6 bases; unmatched junction nucleotides: 10. The length of the CDR3 is 16 residues. The CDR3: CASSLGNRGRVDTQYF. CDR3 DNA: TGTGCCAGCAGCTTAGGAAACAGGGGACGTGTGGATACGCAGTATTTT.

The chain has TRBV12-3 or TRBV12-4 and TRBJ1-2; TRBD1 matches 7 bases. This CDR3 is 13 amino acids long. V lost 3 bases and J lost 4; bases outside the gene matches: 2. The CDR3 protein is CASSFRGTYGYTF. The CDR3 coding sequence is TGTGCCAGCAGTTTCAGGGGGACCTATGGCTACACCTTC.

In this sample, this clone turned up once. CDR3 in amino acids: CASSDAQGQDEKLFF. The CDR3 bases are TGTGCCAGCAGCGACGCACAGGGGCAGGATGAAAAACTGTTTTTT. This chain connects TRBV5-4 to TRBJ1-4; TRBD1 aligns across 7 bases. The J segment lost 6 bases and the V segment lost 4 bases, leaving 9 bases of the junction unmatched. Germline assignment: CDR1 SGHNT and CDR2 YYREEE (reference sequence). The length of the CDR3 is 15 residues.

This clone was counted once. The rearrangement uses TRBV5-6 and TRBJ2-1, with 12 nucleotides matching TRBD2. CDR3 size: 15 residues. Germline CDR1 reads SGHDT; CDR2 reads YYEEEE. V lost 3 bases and J lost 7; bases outside the gene matches: 5. CDR3 DNA sequence: TGTGCCAGCAGCTCCGGCGGGACTAGCGGGAATGAGCAGTTCTTC. It is translated as CASSSGGTSGNEQFF.

The chain joins TRBV7-2 to TRBJ2-2, with 10 bases matching TRBD2. V shed 3 bases, J shed 7 bases, and the junction held 5 bases outside the gene matches. CDR3 length equals 15 residues. CDR1 SGHTA and CDR2 FQGNSA come from the germline V gene. DNA for the CDR3: TGTGCCAGCAGCTTGGAGACTAGCGGGCTCGGGGAGCTGTTTTTT. Translation gives CASSLETSGLGELFF.

This chain links TRBV6-2 or TRBV6-3 with TRBJ2-2, with a weak D call TRBD1 (5 bases). The V end lost 2 bases, the J end lost 5 bases, and 15 bases lay between the germline ends. This CDR3 has 16 amino acids. Germline CDR1 is MNHEY and CDR2 is SVGEGT. CDR3 loop: CASSYPRTMGTGELFF. Here the CDR3 DNA reads TGTGCCAGCAGTTACCCCCGGACAATGGGAACCGGGGAGCTGTTTTTT.

This clone was detected only a few times. The genes are TRBV5-1 and TRBJ1-3, with D maybe TRBD1 (5 bases). The CDR3 is made up of 16 amino acids. Trimming pared 3 bases from V and 0 bases from J, leaving 13 bases between. CDR1 is SGHRS, CDR2 YFSETQ, per germline. The CDR3 reads CASSSRASRSGNTIYF. The CDR3 DNA follows: TGCGCCAGCAGCTCCAGGGCCTCCCGCTCTGGAAACACCATATATTTT.